One T cell receptor beta chain is described in this entry. Antigen: not known. These data originate in a study of persistence of HIV-infected CD4 T cells. This was the immunoSEQ version 4 assay in survey mode. Method: immunoSEQ multiplex PCR; TCRdb's copy keeps in-frame clones and lacks some. The sample shows approximately 20,000 clones, 50% to 70% of them seen only once. Germline loops: CDR1 GTSNPN, CDR2 SVGIG (reference sequence). CDR3 length equals 14 residues. V was shortened by 4 bases and J by 5 bases, with 14 bases between the two germline ends. Overlapping HIV-1 Gag 15-mer peptides at approximately 0.96 ug per peptide per mL were used. CD4+ T cells upregulating both CD40 ligand and CD69 were sorted as responding cells.

Specimen: CD4+ T cells sorted from PBMCs after approximately 20-hour stimulation, collected from a patient who received antiretroviral therapy. This chain uses TRBV30 with TRBJ2-2; D gene uncertain. The sequence derives from an adult woman with HIV who was CMV-seropositive. The CDR3 sequence: CAWTGVSLTGELFF. Here the CDR3 DNA reads TGTGCCTGGACTGGGGTATCTCTGACCGGGGAGCTGTTTTTT. Full variable domain (outside the CDR3, taken from reference TRBV30 and TRBJ2-2): SQTIHQWPATLVQPVGSPLSLECTVEGTSNPNLYWYRQAAGRGLQLLFYSVGIGQISSEVPQNLSASRPQDRQFILSSKKLLLSDSGFYLCAWTGVSLTGELFFGEGSRLTVL.